This T cell receptor (beta chain) was observed in a study of tumor-infiltrating lymphocytes in primary liver carcinoma. Unsorted bulk tissue (roughly 20-31 mg) underwent RNA and DNA co-extraction. Every patient in the cohort had a primary liver carcinoma. That carcinoma was treated by surgical resection. The study sampled five separate regions from each tumor. With regard to this clonotype: Relative to the germline gene, one junction end is altered; a read error may explain this.

Priming with a constant-region primer yielded TCR beta cDNA from 450 to 600 ng total RNA. Generation of the TCR beta libraries relied on three nested multiplex PCR rounds using slightly modified ARM-PCR. The study ran its first two PCR rounds for approximately 10 cycles each, using TRBV1-TRBV30 forward primers and a C-beta reverse primer. TCRdb reprocessed the multiplex PCR reads via MiXCR and lists one record per CDR3 protein. Here the sample spans about 30,000 distinct CDR3 sequences, less than 75% being singletons. CDR1 is SGHAT, CDR2 FQNNGV, per germline. This CDR3 is built from 15 residues. The source material was liver tumor tissue from sampling region 3. Subset indicated: tumor region T3, left-lateral pole. This TCR came from a woman in her twenties or thirties with primary liver carcinoma and hepatitis B virus infection. The rearrangement links TRBV11-2 to TRBJ2-5, with no clear D. In nucleotides, the CDR3 is TGTGCCAGTAACTTGGGGATGGGATCGCAAGAGACCCACTACTTC. It translates to CASNLGMGSQETHYF.